This T cell receptor (beta chain) derives from a study of T cells in narcolepsy. Only in-frame clones appear in the TCRdb table, and some are missing; sequencing was by immunoSEQ multiplex PCR. Among approximately 25,000 clones listed, 70% to 85% were seen once. Germline V gene data show CDR1 as SGDLS and CDR2 as YYNGEE. CDR3 size: 13 residues. Trimming stripped 2 bases from V and 2 bases from J, with 6 bases between. The TCR was taken from a human donor in good health. This chain connects TRBV9 to TRBJ2-3; D is ambiguous. The sequenced material came from memory (CD45RA-) CD4+ T cells from blood. CDR3 nucleotide sequence: TGTGCCAGCAGCGTCATAACCACAGATACGCAGTATTTT. Translating gives CASSVITTDTQYF. Looking up the rest from reference TRBV9 and TRBJ2-3 gives the full variable domain: DSGVTQTPKHLITATGQRVTLRCSPRSGDLSVYWYQQSLDQGLQFLIQYYNGEERAKGNILERFSAQQFPDLHSELNLSSLELGDSALYFCASSVITTDTQYFGPGTRLTVL.